This entry lists 30 T cell receptor beta chains sequenced from one sample in a study of human T cells and chemical hapten exposure. The time point is: patch test 1, 2 weeks after DPC sensitization. Treatment specified: therapeutic diphenylcyclopropenone sensitization with weekly scalp DPC. One entry per CDR3 protein results from TCRdb running MiXCR on the RACE reads. The data hold nearly 80,000 distinct CDR3 sequences, with about 9.3% observed a single time. Sample: whole blood, taken in connection with sensitization to the hapten diphenylcyclopropenone (DPC). The receptors were sampled from a woman between 45 and 65 years old with alopecia areata. Some clones in this sample may be carry-over from other donors' samples.

The chain uses TRBV27 and TRBJ1-2, with D unresolved. CDR1 and CDR2 (germline): MNHEY, SMNVEV (reference sequence). CDR3 size: 14 residues. With 0 bases removed from V and 2 bases from J, the gap between germline ends came to 7 bases. The CDR3: CASSLSTPNYGYTF. In DNA form, the CDR3 reads TGTGCCAGCAGTTTATCCACACCCAACTATGGCTACACCTTC.

CDR3 coding DNA: TGTGCCAGCAGTTCCCAGACAGGGTCTAGGGGTGAGCAGTTCTTC. Protein: CASSSQTGSRGEQFF. The chain couples TRBV6-2 or TRBV6-3 to TRBJ2-1; 7 bases match TRBD1. The CDR3 has 15 residues. V lost 4 bases and J lost 9; bases outside the gene matches: 12. Germline CDR1 MNHEY, CDR2 SVGEGT.

The chain links TRBV24-1 to TRBJ2-1; 11 bases agree with TRBD1. The trim removed 4 bases at V and 9 bases at J, leaving 4 bases unmatched. The CDR3 loop spans 14 amino acids. Germline values: CDR1 KGHDR, CDR2 SFDVKD. In DNA, the CDR3 is TGTGCCACCAGTGAGCGGACAGGGGGCGGTGAGCAGTTCTTC. It translates to CATSERTGGGEQFF.

This clonotype was recorded a few times. The V call is TRBV7-8, the J call TRBJ2-7; TRBD1 matches 7 bases. The CDR3 length is 14 residues. Germline assignment: CDR1 SGHVS and CDR2 FQNEAQ. V trimming: 5 bases; J trimming: 2 bases; junction bases outside the gene matches: 6. CDR3 in DNA: TGTGCCAGCAGCCCCCTGACAGGGCCCTACGAGCAGTACTTC. It yields the protein CASSPLTGPYEQYF.

This clonotype occurred many times. The rearrangement joins TRBV6-2 or TRBV6-3 to TRBJ2-7; TRBD2 matches 10 bases. The CDR3 runs 17 residues. Germline assignment: CDR1 MNHEY and CDR2 SVGEGT. Trimming at V came to 4 bases and at J to 0 bases, leaving 9 bases not matched to a gene. The CDR3 loop is CASSFYPGLASSYEQYF. CDR3 nucleotide sequence: TGTGCCAGCAGTTTTTATCCGGGACTAGCGAGCTCCTACGAGCAGTACTTC.

This clonotype was counted at least ten times. The genes are TRBV11-2 and TRBJ2-1; D is unclear. The CDR3 runs to 13 residues. Germline V gives CDR1 SGHAT, CDR2 FQNNGV. V dropped 5 bases and J dropped 9 bases, with 14 bases sitting between them. The CDR3 reads CASSPSVVGEQFF. The CDR3, as DNA: TGTGCCAGCAGCCCCAGCGTTGTCGGTGAGCAGTTCTTC.

This clonotype was detected only a few times. This chain uses TRBV6-2 or TRBV6-3 with TRBJ2-2, with 7 positions matching TRBD2. The V and J ends lost 8 bases and 7 bases, in that order; junction bases with no gene match: 7. The CDR3 covers 13 residues. CDR1 and CDR2 (germline): MNHEY, SVGEGT. The chain's CDR3 is CASGLTSIGELFF. As DNA, the CDR3 is TGTGCCAGCGGACTGACTAGCATCGGGGAGCTGTTTTTT.

This clonotype was seen at least ten times. The chain employs TRBV5-4 and TRBJ2-3; D possibly corresponds to TRBD2 (6 bases). CDR3 size: 15 residues. Per germline, CDR1 SGHNT and CDR2 YYREEE (reference sequence). The V gene lost 3 bases and the J gene lost 2 bases, with 13 bases spanning the gap. The CDR3: CASSSGSYVTDTQYF. In DNA, the CDR3 is TGTGCCAGCAGCTCCGGGAGTTACGTCACAGATACGCAGTATTTT.

This clonotype was counted at least ten times. J is TRBJ2-6 and V is TRBV2; 7 nucleotides align to TRBD2. The CDR3 covers 18 residues. Germline values: CDR1 SNHLY, CDR2 FYNNEI. Losses at the gene ends were 5 bases for V and 0 bases for J; bases not matched to a gene: 10. The CDR3 reads CASSPGRVALSGANVLTF. In DNA form, the CDR3 reads TGTGCCAGCAGTCCAGGGAGGGTTGCCCTCTCTGGGGCCAACGTCCTGACTTTC.

This clonotype was counted many times. The rearrangement joins TRBV6-5 to TRBJ2-2, with 13 positions matching TRBD2. The CDR3 extends over 15 amino acids. V gave up 6 bases and J gave up 5 bases; unmatched junction bases: 3. Germline CDR1 MNHEY, CDR2 SVGAGI. This CDR3 is CASSRLAGGTGELFF. In nucleotides, the CDR3 is TGTGCCAGCAGCCGACTAGCGGGAGGAACCGGGGAGCTGTTTTTT.

This clonotype was detected many times. This rearrangement joins TRBV12-3 or TRBV12-4 to TRBJ2-5; D gene uncertain. The V gene lost 6 bases and the J gene lost 4 bases, with 9 bases spanning the gap. The CDR3 is 12 residues long. The CDR3 DNA follows: TGTGCCAGCAGCCTCGGTACAGAGACCCAGTACTTC. It encodes CASSLGTETQYF.

This sequence joins TRBV20-1 and TRBJ2-1, with D possibly matching TRBD1 (5 bases). V shed 0 bases and J shed 3 bases, with 18 bases lying between them. There are 17 residues in the CDR3. Germline V gene data show CDR1 as DFQATT and CDR2 as SNEGSKA (reference sequence). The CDR3 is CSARERQLNPHYNEQFF. CDR3 in DNA: TGCAGTGCTAGAGAGAGACAGCTCAACCCTCACTACAATGAGCAGTTCTTC.

V gene TRBV7-3 combines with J gene TRBJ2-2; a possible D gene is TRBD2 (5 bases). Looked up from germline, CDR1 is SGHTA and CDR2 is FQGTGA. The CDR3 has 15 amino acids. Trimming removed 3 bases at V and 5 bases at J, with 13 bases between. The CDR3 sequence: CASSLSGGRTGELFF. CDR3 DNA sequence: TGTGCCAGCAGCTTGTCTGGCGGGCGAACCGGGGAGCTGTTTTTT.

This sequence joins TRBV4-1 and TRBJ2-1; a weak D match, TRBD2 (6 bases). The CDR3 consists of 15 residues. V lost 4 bases and J 7 bases, leaving 17 bases between the germline ends. Germline V gene data show CDR1 as MGHRA and CDR2 as YSYEKL. The DNA for the CDR3 is TGCGCCAGCAGCCGAGAACTAGCCCCTTCGAATGAGCAGTTCTTC. This gives the protein CASSRELAPSNEQFF.

This clonotype was detected a few times. The chain couples TRBV5-1 to TRBJ2-1; 9 bases agree with TRBD1. Unmatched junction bases numbered 2, after V lost 0 bases and J lost 4 bases. The CDR3 loop spans 15 amino acids. Germline V gives CDR1 SGHRS, CDR2 YFSETQ. The CDR3 is CASSLAGQGYNEQFF. The CDR3 bases are TGCGCCAGCAGCTTGGCGGGACAGGGATACAATGAGCAGTTCTTC.

About this clonotype itself: A much larger clone differs by one base, so this may be a read error. The chain has TRBV20-1 and TRBJ2-7; D is perhaps TRBD2 (5 bases). The V end was cut by 6 bases, the J end by 1 base, with 16 bases between. Germline values: CDR1 DFQATT, CDR2 SNEGSKA (reference sequence). The CDR3 length is 14 residues. The CDR3 coding sequence is TGCAGTGCGGCGCGAGAGGGCACGTCCTACGAGCAGTACTTC. Its protein product is CSAAREGTSYEQYF.

The rearrangement uses TRBV27 and TRBJ1-1; 7 bases agree with TRBD1. J was trimmed by 1 base and V by 2 bases; bases with no gene match: 4. There are 15 residues in the CDR3. Germline V gene lookup returns CDR1 MNHEY and CDR2 SMNVEV (reference sequence). CDR3 nucleotides: TGTGCCAGCAGTTTAGAATGGACAGGGAACACTGAAGCTTTCTTT. Translated, it gives CASSLEWTGNTEAFF.

This clonotype was counted only a few times. The gene calls are TRBV6-5 and TRBJ2-4; the match to TRBD1 covers 7 bases. The CDR3 consists of 15 residues. The germline gives CDR1 MNHEY, CDR2 SVGAGI. V shed 5 bases, J shed 0 bases, and the junction held 4 bases outside the gene matches. Written as DNA, the CDR3 is TGTGCCAGCAGTCGGGACAGCCTAGCCAAAAACATTCAGTACTTC. This sequence encodes CASSRDSLAKNIQYF.

This clonotype showed up just a few times. The rearrangement links TRBV6-2 or TRBV6-3 to TRBJ1-1; D is unresolved. Germline V gene sequence: CDR1 MNHEY, CDR2 SVGEGT. The CDR3 sequence is 12 residues long. Trimming stripped 2 bases from V and 4 bases from J, with 5 bases between. This CDR3 reads CASSYTGTEAFF. In DNA form, the CDR3 reads TGTGCCAGCAGTTACACGGGCACTGAAGCTTTCTTT.

This clonotype occurred a few times. The junction shows a germline mismatch at one end, possibly a read error. This chain uses TRBV20-1 with TRBJ1-1; D not certain. From germline, CDR1 is DFQATT and CDR2 SNEGSKA (reference sequence). The CDR3 covers 14 residues. CDR3 coding DNA: TGCAGTGCAAGAGGCTTAGCGCCCGACACTGAAGCTTTCTTT. Translation: CSARGLAPDTEAFF.

The rearrangement uses TRBV27 and TRBJ1-2; the match to TRBD1 covers 8 bases. Germline values: CDR1 MNHEY, CDR2 SMNVEV (reference sequence). This CDR3 has 14 residues. Losses at the gene ends were 8 bases for V and 2 bases for J; bases not matched to a gene: 7. CDR3 coding DNA: TGTGCCAGCGGGGATACAGGGGGGAACTATGGCTACACCTTC. Translated: CASGDTGGNYGYTF.

The chain links TRBV7-9 to TRBJ2-1; D ambiguous. With 3 bases removed from V and 7 bases from J, the gap between germline ends came to 10 bases. This CDR3 is built from 13 residues. Germline V gives CDR1 SEHNR, CDR2 FQNEAQ (reference sequence). The CDR3 spells CASSFLVSNEQFF. The CDR3, as DNA: TGTGCCAGCAGCTTCCTAGTCTCTAATGAGCAGTTCTTC.

This clonotype has only a few counts. The chain uses TRBV7-3 and TRBJ2-7; D is uncertain. Germline V gene sequence: CDR1 SGHTA, CDR2 FQGTGA. V was clipped by 5 bases and J by 6 bases, with 14 bases between them. The CDR3 has 13 residues. CDR3 amino acids: CASSEYPASEQYF. DNA of the CDR3: TGTGCCAGCAGCGAATATCCCGCCAGCGAGCAGTACTTC.

The V call is TRBV20-1, the J call TRBJ2-1; 9 bases align to TRBD2. Trimming cost V 6 bases and J 7 bases; bases outside gene matches: 10. The CDR3 has 14 amino acids. The germline gives CDR1 DFQATT, CDR2 SNEGSKA (reference sequence). The CDR3 coding sequence is TGCAGTGCCAGAATTGCGGGAGGGCCGAATGAGCAGTTCTTC. This encodes CSARIAGGPNEQFF.

Comments on this clonotype: This sequence may be a read error, since a much larger clone differs from it by one base. This chain uses TRBV5-5 with TRBJ1-1, with 7 bases that match TRBD1. CDR3 length equals 17 residues. The J segment lost 0 bases and the V segment lost 5 bases, leaving 13 bases of the junction unmatched. Germline loops: CDR1 SGHKS, CDR2 YYEKEE (reference sequence). The CDR3 here is CASRFPTGQRVNTEAFF. CDR3 sequence (DNA): TGTGCCAGCAGATTCCCGACAGGGCAAAGGGTGAACACTGAAGCTTTCTTT.

This clonotype turned up a few times. Here the CDR3 reads CSGSRGPNQPQHF. The CDR3 region has the DNA TGCAGTGGTTCCAGGGGGCCGAATCAGCCCCAGCATTTT. The V and J genes are TRBV20-1 and TRBJ1-5, with 8 bases identical to TRBD1. V was clipped by 7 bases and J by 4 bases; unmatched bases: 6. Looked up from germline, CDR1 is DFQATT and CDR2 is SNEGSKA (reference sequence). This CDR3 has 13 amino acids.

The J gene is TRBJ2-5, the V gene TRBV30; D may match TRBD1 or TRBD2 (6 bases each). CDR1 is GTSNPN, CDR2 SVGIG, per germline (reference sequence). Trimming shortened V by 8 bases and J by 5 bases, and 15 bases separated the two germline ends. CDR3 length: 12 residues. CDR3 loop: CAGGTPTETQYF. The CDR3 DNA reads TGTGCCGGGGGGACACCGACGGAGACCCAGTACTTC. Together with reference TRBV30 and TRBJ2-5, the CDR3 gives the full variable domain: SQTIHQWPATLVQPVGSPLSLECTVEGTSNPNLYWYRQAAGRGLQLLFYSVGIGQISSEVPQNLSASRPQDRQFILSSKKLLLSDSGFYLCAGGTPTETQYFGPGTRLLVL.

The gene calls are TRBV7-2 and TRBJ2-7, with 7 bases identical to TRBD2. Germline CDR1 is SGHTA and CDR2 is FQGNSA. This CDR3 has 16 amino acids. V shed 1 base and J 2 bases; nucleotides not matched to a gene: 8. CDR3 coding DNA: TGTGCCAGCAGCTTAGACTACCGCGGGAGTGCCTACGAGCAGTACTTC. Amino acids: CASSLDYRGSAYEQYF.

The CDR3: CASSLDQGGGRGNEQFF. The CDR3 DNA sequence: TGTGCCAGCAGCTTAGATCAAGGAGGCGGGAGGGGGAATGAGCAGTTCTTC. The V and J genes are TRBV11-3 and TRBJ2-1; TRBD2 matches at 9 bases. CDR3 length: 17 residues. Germline trimming cut 0 bases from V and 7 bases from J; bases unmatched to any gene: 10. The germline CDR1 and CDR2 sequences are SGHNT and YENEEA.

This clonotype was seen only a few times. Here the CDR3 reads CASSLDRLNTEAFF. The CDR3 nucleotides are TGTGCCAGCAGCTTAGATAGGTTGAACACTGAAGCTTTCTTT. The chain employs TRBV7-8 and TRBJ1-1, with D uncertain. V shed 1 base and J shed 0 bases, with 6 bases lying between them. Germline-derived CDR1 and CDR2 are SGHVS and FQNEAQ. CDR3 size: 14 residues.